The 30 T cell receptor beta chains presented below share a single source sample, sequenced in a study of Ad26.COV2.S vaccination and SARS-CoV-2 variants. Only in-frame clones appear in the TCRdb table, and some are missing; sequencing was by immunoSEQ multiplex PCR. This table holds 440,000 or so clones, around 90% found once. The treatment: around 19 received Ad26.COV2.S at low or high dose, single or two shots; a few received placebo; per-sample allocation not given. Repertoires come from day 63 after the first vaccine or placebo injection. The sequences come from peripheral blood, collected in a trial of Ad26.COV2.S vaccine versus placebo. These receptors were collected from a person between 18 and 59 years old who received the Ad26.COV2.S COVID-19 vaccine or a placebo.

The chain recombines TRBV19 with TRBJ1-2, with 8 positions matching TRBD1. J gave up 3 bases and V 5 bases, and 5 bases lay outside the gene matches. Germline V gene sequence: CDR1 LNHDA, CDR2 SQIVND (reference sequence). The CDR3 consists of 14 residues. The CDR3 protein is CASSFDRGDYGYTF. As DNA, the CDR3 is TGTGCCAGTAGTTTCGACAGGGGCGACTATGGCTACACCTTC.

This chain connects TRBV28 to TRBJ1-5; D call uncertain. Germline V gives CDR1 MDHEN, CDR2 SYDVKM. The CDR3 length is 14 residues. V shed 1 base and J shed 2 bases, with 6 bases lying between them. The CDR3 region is CASSLLEGNQPQHF. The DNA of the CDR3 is TGTGCCAGCAGTTTATTAGAGGGCAATCAGCCCCAGCATTTT.

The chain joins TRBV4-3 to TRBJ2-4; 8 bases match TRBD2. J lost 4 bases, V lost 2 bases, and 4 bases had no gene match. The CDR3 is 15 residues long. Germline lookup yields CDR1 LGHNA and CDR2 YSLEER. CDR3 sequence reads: CASSQQLADKNIQYF. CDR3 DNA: TGCGCCAGCAGCCAACAACTAGCGGATAAAAACATTCAGTACTTC.

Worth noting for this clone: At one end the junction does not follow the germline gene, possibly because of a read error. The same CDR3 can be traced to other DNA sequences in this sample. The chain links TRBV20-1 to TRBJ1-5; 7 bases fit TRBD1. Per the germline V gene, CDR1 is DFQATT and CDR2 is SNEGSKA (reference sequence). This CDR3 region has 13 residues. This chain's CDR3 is CSASTGEDQPQHF. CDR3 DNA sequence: TGCAGTGCTAGTACAGGGGAAGATCAGCCTCAGCATTTT.

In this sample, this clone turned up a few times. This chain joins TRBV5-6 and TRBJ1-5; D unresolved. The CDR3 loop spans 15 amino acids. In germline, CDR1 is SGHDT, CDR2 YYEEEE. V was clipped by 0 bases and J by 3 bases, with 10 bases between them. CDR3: CASSLVGIANQPQHF. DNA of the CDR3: TGTGCCAGCAGCTTGGTAGGGATCGCCAATCAGCCCCAGCATTTT.

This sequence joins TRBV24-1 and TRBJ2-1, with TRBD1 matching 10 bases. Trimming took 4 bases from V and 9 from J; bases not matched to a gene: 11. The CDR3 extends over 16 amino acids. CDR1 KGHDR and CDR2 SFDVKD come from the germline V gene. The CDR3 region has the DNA TGTGCCACCAGTGACTTGACAGGGGGCGCGAGGAGTGAGCAGTTCTTC. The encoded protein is CATSDLTGGARSEQFF.

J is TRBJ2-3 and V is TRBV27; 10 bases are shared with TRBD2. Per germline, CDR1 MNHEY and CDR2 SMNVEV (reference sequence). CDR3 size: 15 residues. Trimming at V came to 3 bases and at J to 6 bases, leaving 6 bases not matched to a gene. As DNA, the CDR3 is TGTGCCAGCAGTTTTCTAGCGGGAGCAAGCGATACGCAGTATTTT. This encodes CASSFLAGASDTQYF.

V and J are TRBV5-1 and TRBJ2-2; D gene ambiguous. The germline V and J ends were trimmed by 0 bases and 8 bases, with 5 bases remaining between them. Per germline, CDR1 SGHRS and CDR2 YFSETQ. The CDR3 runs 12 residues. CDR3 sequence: CASSLAEGELFF. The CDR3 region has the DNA TGCGCCAGCAGCTTGGCCGAGGGGGAGCTGTTTTTT.

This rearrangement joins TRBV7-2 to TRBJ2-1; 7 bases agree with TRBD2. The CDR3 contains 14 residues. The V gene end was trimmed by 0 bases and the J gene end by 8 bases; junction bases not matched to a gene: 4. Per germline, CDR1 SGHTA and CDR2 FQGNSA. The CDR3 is CASSLAGGPDEQFF. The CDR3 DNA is TGTGCCAGCAGCTTAGCGGGAGGGCCTGATGAGCAGTTCTTC.

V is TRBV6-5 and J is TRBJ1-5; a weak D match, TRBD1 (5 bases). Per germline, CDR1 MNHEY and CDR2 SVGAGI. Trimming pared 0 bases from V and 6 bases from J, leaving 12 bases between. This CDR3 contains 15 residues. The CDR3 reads CASSYSGAVGQPQHF. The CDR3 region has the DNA TGTGCCAGCAGTTACTCTGGGGCAGTCGGTCAGCCCCAGCATTTT.

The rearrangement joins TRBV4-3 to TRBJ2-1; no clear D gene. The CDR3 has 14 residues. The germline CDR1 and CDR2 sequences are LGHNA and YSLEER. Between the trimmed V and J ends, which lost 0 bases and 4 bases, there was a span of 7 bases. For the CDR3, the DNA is TGCGCCAGCAGCCAAGATTCTTATTACAATGAGCAGTTCTTC. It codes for CASSQDSYYNEQFF.

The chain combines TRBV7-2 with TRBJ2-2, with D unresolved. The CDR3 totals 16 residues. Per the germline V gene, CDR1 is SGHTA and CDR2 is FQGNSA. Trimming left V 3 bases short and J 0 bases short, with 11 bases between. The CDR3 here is CASSFRATTNTGELFF. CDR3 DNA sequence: TGTGCCAGCAGCTTCAGAGCCACCACGAACACCGGGGAGCTGTTTTTT.

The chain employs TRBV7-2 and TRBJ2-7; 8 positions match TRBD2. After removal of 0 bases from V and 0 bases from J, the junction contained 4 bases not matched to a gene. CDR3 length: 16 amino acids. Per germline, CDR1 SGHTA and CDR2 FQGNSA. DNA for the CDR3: TGTGCCAGCAGCTTAGCTTTAGCGGGAAGCTCCTACGAGCAGTACTTC. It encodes CASSLALAGSSYEQYF. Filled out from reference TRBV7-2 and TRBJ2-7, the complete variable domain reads GAGVSQSPSNKVTEKGKDVELRCDPISGHTALYWYRQSLGQGLEFLIYFQGNSAPDKSGLPSDRFSAERTGGSVSTLTIQRTQQEDSAVYLCASSLALAGSSYEQYFGPGTRLTVT.

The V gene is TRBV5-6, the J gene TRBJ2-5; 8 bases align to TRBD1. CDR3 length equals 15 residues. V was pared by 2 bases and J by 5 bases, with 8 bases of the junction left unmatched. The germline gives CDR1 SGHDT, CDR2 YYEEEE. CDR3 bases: TGTGCCAGCAGCTTAAGGACAGGGCGTGCGGAGACCCAGTACTTC. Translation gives CASSLRTGRAETQYF.

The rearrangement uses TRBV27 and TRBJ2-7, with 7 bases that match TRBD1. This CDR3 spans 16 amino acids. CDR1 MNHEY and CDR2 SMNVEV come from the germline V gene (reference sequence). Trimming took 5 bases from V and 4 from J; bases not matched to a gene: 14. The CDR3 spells CASSLPRGPPSYEQYF. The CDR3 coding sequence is TGTGCCAGCAGTCTCCCTAGGGGGCCCCCGAGTTACGAGCAGTACTTC.

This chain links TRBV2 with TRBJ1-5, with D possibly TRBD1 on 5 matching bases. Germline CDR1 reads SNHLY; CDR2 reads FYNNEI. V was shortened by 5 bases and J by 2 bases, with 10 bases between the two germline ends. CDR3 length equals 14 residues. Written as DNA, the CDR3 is TGTGCCAGCAGTATAAGGGGCGGCAATCAGCCCCAGCATTTT. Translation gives CASSIRGGNQPQHF. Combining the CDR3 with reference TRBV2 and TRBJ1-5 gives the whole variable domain EPEVTQTPSHQVTQMGQEVILRCVPISNHLYFYWYRQILGQKVEFLVSFYNNEISEKSEIFDDQFSVERPDGSNFTLKIRSTKLEDSAMYFCASSIRGGNQPQHFGDGTRLSIL.

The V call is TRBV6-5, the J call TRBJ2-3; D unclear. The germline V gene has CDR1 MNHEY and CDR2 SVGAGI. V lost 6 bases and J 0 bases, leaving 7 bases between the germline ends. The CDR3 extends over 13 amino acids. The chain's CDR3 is CASRASSTDTQYF. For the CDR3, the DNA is TGTGCCAGCAGGGCCTCTAGCACAGATACGCAGTATTTT.

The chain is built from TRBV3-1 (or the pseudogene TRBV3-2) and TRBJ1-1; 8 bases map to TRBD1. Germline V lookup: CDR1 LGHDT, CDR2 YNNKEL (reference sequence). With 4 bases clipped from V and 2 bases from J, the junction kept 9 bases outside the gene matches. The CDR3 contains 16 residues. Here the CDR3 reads CASSPRTGRENTEAFF. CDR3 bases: TGTGCCAGCAGCCCCCGGACAGGGCGGGAAAACACTGAAGCTTTCTTT.

The CDR3 sequence is CAIRGQGVTGELFF. The CDR3 coding sequence is TGTGCCATCAGGGGACAGGGCGTCACCGGGGAGCTGTTTTTT. The chain combines TRBV10-3 with TRBJ2-2; 9 nucleotides align to TRBD1. Germline CDR1 reads ENHRY; CDR2 reads SYGVKD. J lost 4 bases, V lost 6 bases, and 3 bases had no gene match. The CDR3 has 14 residues.

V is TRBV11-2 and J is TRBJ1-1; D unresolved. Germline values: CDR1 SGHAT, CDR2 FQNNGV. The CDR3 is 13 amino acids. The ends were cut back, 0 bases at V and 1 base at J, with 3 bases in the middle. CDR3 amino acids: CASSLERNTEAFF. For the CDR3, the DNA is TGTGCCAGCAGCTTAGAACGGAACACTGAAGCTTTCTTT.

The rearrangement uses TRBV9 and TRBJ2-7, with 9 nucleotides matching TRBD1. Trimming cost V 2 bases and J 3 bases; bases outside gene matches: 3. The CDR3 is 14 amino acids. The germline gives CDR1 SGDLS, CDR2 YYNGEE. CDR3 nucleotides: TGTGCCAGCAGCGTGGGGGACAGGGTCTACGAGCAGTACTTC. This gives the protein CASSVGDRVYEQYF.

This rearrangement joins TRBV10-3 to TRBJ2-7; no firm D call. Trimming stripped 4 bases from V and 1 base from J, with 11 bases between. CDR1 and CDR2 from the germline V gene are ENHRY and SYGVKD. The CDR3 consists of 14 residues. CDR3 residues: CAISGQGVSYEQYF. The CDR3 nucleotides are TGTGCCATCAGTGGACAAGGAGTGTCCTACGAGCAGTACTTC.

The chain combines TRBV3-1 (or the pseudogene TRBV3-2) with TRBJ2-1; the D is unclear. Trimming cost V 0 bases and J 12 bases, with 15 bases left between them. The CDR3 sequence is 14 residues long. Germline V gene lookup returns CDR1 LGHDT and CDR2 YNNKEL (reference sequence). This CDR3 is CASSQDGEARGQFF. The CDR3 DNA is TGTGCCAGCAGCCAAGATGGCGAAGCGAGAGGGCAGTTCTTC.

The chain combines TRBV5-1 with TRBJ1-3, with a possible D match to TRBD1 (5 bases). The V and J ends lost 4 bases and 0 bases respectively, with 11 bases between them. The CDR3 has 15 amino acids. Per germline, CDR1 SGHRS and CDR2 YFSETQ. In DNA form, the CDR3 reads TGCGCCAGCAGCCCGGGACCTAGCTCTGGAAACACCATATATTTT. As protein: CASSPGPSSGNTIYF.

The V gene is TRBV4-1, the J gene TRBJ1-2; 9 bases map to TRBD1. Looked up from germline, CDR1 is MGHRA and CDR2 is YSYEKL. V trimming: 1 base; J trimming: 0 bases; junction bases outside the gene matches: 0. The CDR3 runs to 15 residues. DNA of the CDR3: TGCGCCAGCAGCCAAGGACAGGGGGCTAACTATGGCTACACCTTC. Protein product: CASSQGQGANYGYTF.

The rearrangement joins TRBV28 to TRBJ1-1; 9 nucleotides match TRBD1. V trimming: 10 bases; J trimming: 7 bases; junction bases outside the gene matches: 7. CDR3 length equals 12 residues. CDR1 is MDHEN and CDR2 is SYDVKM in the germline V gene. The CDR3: CATDRGIDEAFF. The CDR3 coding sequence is TGTGCCACCGACAGGGGGATAGATGAAGCTTTCTTT.

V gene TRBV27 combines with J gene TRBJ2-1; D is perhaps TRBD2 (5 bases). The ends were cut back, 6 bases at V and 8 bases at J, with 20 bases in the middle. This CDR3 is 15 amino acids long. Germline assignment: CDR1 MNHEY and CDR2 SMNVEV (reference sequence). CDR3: CASRILGVGKDEQFF. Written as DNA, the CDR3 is TGTGCCAGCAGAATTCTCGGGGTCGGGAAGGATGAGCAGTTCTTC.

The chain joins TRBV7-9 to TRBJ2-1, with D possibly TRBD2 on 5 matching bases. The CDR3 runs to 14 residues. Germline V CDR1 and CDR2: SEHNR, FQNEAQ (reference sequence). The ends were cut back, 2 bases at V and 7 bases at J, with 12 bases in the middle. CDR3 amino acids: CASSLSLSGNEQFF. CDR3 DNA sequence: TGTGCCAGCAGCTTAAGTCTTTCGGGAAATGAGCAGTTCTTC. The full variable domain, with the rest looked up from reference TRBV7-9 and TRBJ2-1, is DTGVSQNPRHKITKRGQNVTFRCDPISEHNRLYWYRQTLGQGPEFLTYFQNEAQLEKSRLLSDRFSAERPKGSFSTLEIQRTEQGDSAMYLCASSLSLSGNEQFFGPGTRLTVL.

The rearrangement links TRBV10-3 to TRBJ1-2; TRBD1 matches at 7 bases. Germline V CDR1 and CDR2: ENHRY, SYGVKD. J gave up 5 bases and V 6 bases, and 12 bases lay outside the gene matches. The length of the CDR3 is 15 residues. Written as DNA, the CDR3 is TGTGCCATCAGGGACGACAGGGTGGCAAGTTATGGCTACACCTTC. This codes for CAIRDDRVASYGYTF.

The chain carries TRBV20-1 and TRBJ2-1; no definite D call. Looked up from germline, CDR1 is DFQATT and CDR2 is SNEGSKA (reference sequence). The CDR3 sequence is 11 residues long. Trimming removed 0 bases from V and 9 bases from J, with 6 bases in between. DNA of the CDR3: TGCAGTGCTAGAGATCGAACTGAGCAGTTCTTC. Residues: CSARDRTEQFF.